The rows below give T cell receptor beta chains drawn from one sample of a study of blood T cells in healthy people across ages. TCRdb re-called the 5' RACE reads with MiXCR, one entry per CDR3 protein. Of approximately 810,000 distinct CDR3 sequences listed, around 30% are singletons. The sample was blood. Receptor source: a woman aged 80 or older in good health. Each CDR3 is given with its conserved first and last residue. D genes are given only for firm matches. The size of a clone is reported for some rows only, either as once, few or many, or as a class for expanded clones.

J gene | V gene | D gene | clone size | CDR3 protein | CDR3 DNA
TRBJ2-7 | TRBV6-1 | TRBD2 | NA | CASSEERGYEQYF | TGTGCCAGCAGTGAAGAGCGGGGCTACGAGCAGTACTTC
TRBJ1-2 | TRBV6-5 | TRBD1 | many | CASRTTGNYGYTF | TGTGCCAGCAGGACGACAGGGAACTATGGCTACACCTTC
TRBJ2-3 | TRBV30 | NA | NA | CAWRTGVVGTDTQYF | TGTGCCTGGAGGACGGGGGTCGTAGGTACAGATACGCAGTATTTT
TRBJ2-1 | TRBV7-2 | TRBD2 | many | CASSPRTSSYNEQFF | TGTGCCAGCAGCCCCCGGACTAGTTCCTACAATGAGCAGTTCTTC
TRBJ1-5 | TRBV6-2/TRBV6-3 | TRBD1 | NA | CASRATGEQPQHF | TGTGCCAGCAGGGCAACAGGGGAGCAGCCCCAGCATTTT
TRBJ1-2 | TRBV7-2 | NA | many | CASSWIQGDGYTF | TGTGCCAGCAGCTGGATACAGGGAGATGGCTACACCTTC
TRBJ2-3 | TRBV20-1 | NA | many | CSARIRGGHTDTQYF | TGCAGTGCTAGAATCCGCGGGGGACACACAGATACGCAGTATTTT
TRBJ2-5 | TRBV7-2 | NA | NA | CASSPRLAMETQYF | TGTGCCAGCAGCCCCCGGCTAGCGATGGAGACCCAGTACTTC
TRBJ1-4 | TRBV7-2 | NA | few | CAIRPTRATNEKLFF | TGTGCCATTAGACCAACCAGGGCAACTAATGAAAAACTGTTTTTT
TRBJ2-1 | TRBV7-2 | NA | many | CASSLAGLGVNEQFF | TGTGCCAGCAGCTTAGCAGGACTTGGGGTAAATGAGCAGTTCTTC
TRBJ2-7 | TRBV6-1 | TRBD1 | many | CASSDPRKDRDEQYF | TGTGCCAGCAGTGACCCCCGTAAGGACAGGGACGAGCAGTACTTC
TRBJ2-7 | TRBV12-3/TRBV12-4 | TRBD2 | many | CASNPGGGRSYEQYF | TGTGCCAGCAACCCGGGAGGGGGACGCTCCTACGAGCAGTACTTC
TRBJ1-4 | TRBV7-9 | NA | many | CASSVTGNEKLFF | TGTGCCAGCAGCGTTACAGGAAATGAAAAACTGTTTTTT
TRBJ1-4 | TRBV12-3/TRBV12-4 | NA | many | CASSSGTATTNEKLFF | TGTGCCAGCAGCTCCGGGACCGCTACAACTAATGAAAAACTGTTTTTT
TRBJ2-3 | TRBV29-1 | NA | NA | CSVVAAEGGGLFSSTDTQYF | TGCAGCGTTGTGGCAGCGGAGGGGGGGGGTCTATTTTCTAGCACAGATACGCAGTATTTT
TRBJ2-3 | TRBV12-3/TRBV12-4 | TRBD2 | NA | CASSKTSGRADTQYF | TGTGCCAGCAGTAAGACTAGCGGGAGAGCAGATACGCAGTATTTT
TRBJ1-1 | TRBV20-1 | NA | NA | CSAITDRGTEAFF | TGCAGTGCTATAACGGACCGGGGGACTGAAGCTTTCTTT